This record covers a single T cell receptor (beta chain). Time point denoted: patch test 1, 2 weeks after DPC sensitization. Specified treatment: therapeutic diphenylcyclopropenone sensitization with weekly scalp DPC. The data derive from a study of human T cells and chemical hapten exposure. TCRdb recomputed calls from the RACE reads with MiXCR, one row per CDR3 protein. The profile shows 85,000 to 100,000 distinct CDR3 sequences, around 12% of them singletons. CDR3 length: 15 amino acids. Germline V gene lookup returns CDR1 SGDLS and CDR2 YYNGEE. Trimming shortened V by 2 bases and J by 10 bases, and 19 bases separated the two germline ends.

Here the sequenced sample was whole blood, taken in connection with sensitization to the hapten diphenylcyclopropenone (DPC). The sequence came from a woman aged 40 to 50 with alopecia areata. Some clones in this sample may be carry-over from other donors' samples. The V gene is TRBV9, the J gene TRBJ2-1; D not resolved. The CDR3 here is CASSVGRLLVVEQFF. CDR3 nucleotide sequence: TGTGCCAGCAGCGTCGGCAGGCTGTTGGTGGTAGAGCAGTTCTTC.